Below, 6 T cell receptor beta chains from the same sample are listed, as sequenced in a study of blood T cell repertoires in COVID-19. Sequencing was performed with immunoSEQ multiplex PCR; in TCRdb, only in-frame clones are kept and a portion is missing. Among fewer than 450,000 clones listed, roughly 88% were seen once. The sequencing sample was made of PBMCs or T cells enriched from blood (not recorded which). Source of these receptors: a middle-aged woman with acute COVID-19.

V is TRBV18 and J is TRBJ1-3; 8 bases are a match to TRBD1. Germline lookup yields CDR1 KGHSH and CDR2 LQKENI. The CDR3 sequence is 16 residues long. V shed 6 bases and J 3 bases; nucleotides not matched to a gene: 10. In nucleotides, the CDR3 is TGTGCCAGCTCCCTGGGACAGGTGTACAGTGGAAACACCATATATTTT. It translates to CASSLGQVYSGNTIYF.

The rearrangement links TRBV6-2 or TRBV6-3 to TRBJ2-1, with 7 bases matching TRBD1. V lost 2 bases and J lost 11; bases outside the gene matches: 9. The germline V gene encodes CDR1 MNHEY and CDR2 SVGEGT. The CDR3 spans 14 residues. The CDR3 protein is CASSYGLKGAKQFF. CDR3 nucleotides: TGTGCCAGCAGTTACGGTCTTAAGGGGGCAAAGCAGTTCTTC.

This rearrangement joins TRBV4-2 to TRBJ1-2; D is ambiguous. CDR1 is LGHNA, CDR2 YNFKEQ, per germline. V lost 3 bases, J lost 8 bases, and 13 bases lay in between. CDR3 size: 13 residues. The CDR3 DNA reads as TGTGCCAGCAGCCACCTAGACCCGAAAGGCTACACCTTC. It translates to CASSHLDPKGYTF.

The chain recombines TRBV3-1 (or the pseudogene TRBV3-2) with TRBJ1-2; D is ambiguous. CDR1 is LGHDT, CDR2 YNNKEL, per germline (reference sequence). CDR3 length: 11 residues. Trimming removed 11 bases at V and 7 bases at J, with 14 bases between. The DNA of the CDR3 is TGTGCCGCAGGCACGGGGTTTGGCTACACCTTC. This codes for CAAGTGFGYTF.

The V gene is TRBV20-1, the J gene TRBJ2-7; no reliable D call. Trimming took 3 bases from V and 2 from J, leaving 8 bases between them. Germline V gene data show CDR1 as DFQATT and CDR2 as SNEGSKA (reference sequence). This CDR3 is 12 amino acids long. DNA of the CDR3: TGCAGTGCTAGTGACTCCCCCTACGAGCAGTACTTC. Its translation is CSASDSPYEQYF.

This sequence joins TRBV6-1 and TRBJ1-2, with D perhaps matching TRBD1 (6 bases). Germline loops: CDR1 MNHNS, CDR2 SASEGT. V was cut by 2 bases and J by 6 bases, with 13 bases left in between. This CDR3 spans 14 amino acids. This CDR3 reads CASSEQGIFDGYTF. For the CDR3, the DNA is TGTGCCAGCAGTGAACAGGGGATTTTTGATGGCTACACCTTC.